One sample yielded the 28 T cell receptor beta chains listed below, sequenced in a study of response to subunit inactivated influenza vaccine. TCRdb processed the RT-PCR reads anew with MiXCR; each CDR3 protein has one entry. The sample records 650,000 to 700,000 distinct CDR3 sequences, about a sixth being singletons. The source material was PBMCs from blood, sampled about 13 days after vaccination. The receptors were sampled from a man aged 50-60 years who received an inactivated influenza vaccine.

The chain joins TRBV5-1 to TRBJ2-2, with D possibly being TRBD1 or TRBD2 (5 bases each). The germline V gene encodes CDR1 SGHRS and CDR2 YFSETQ. Trimming left V 4 bases short and J 5 bases short, with 18 bases between. The CDR3 is made up of 16 amino acids. The CDR3 loop is CASSPGHGVGTGELFF. Here the CDR3 DNA reads TGCGCCAGCAGCCCAGGACACGGGGTTGGAACCGGGGAGCTGTTTTTT.

This chain links TRBV4-1 with TRBJ1-1; D ambiguous. Per the germline V gene, CDR1 is MGHRA and CDR2 is YSYEKL. This CDR3 is built from 14 residues. Trimming shortened V by 0 bases and J by 1 base, and 6 bases separated the two germline ends. The CDR3 sequence: CASSQEATNTEAFF. CDR3 bases: TGCGCCAGCAGCCAAGAGGCCACGAACACTGAAGCTTTCTTT.

This clonotype came up once. The chain uses TRBV5-4 and TRBJ2-1; perhaps TRBD2 as D (6 bases). Germline values: CDR1 SGHNT, CDR2 YYREEE (reference sequence). Trimming removed 0 bases from V and 12 bases from J, with 19 bases in between. CDR3 size: 15 residues. The CDR3 region has the DNA TGTGCCAGCAGCTTGGAGGAGTCGGGGAGGAACAGGCAGTTCTTC. Its protein product is CASSLEESGRNRQFF.

This clonotype was counted many times. This rearrangement joins TRBV9 to TRBJ2-7, with D possibly matching TRBD2 (5 bases). The CDR3 is made up of 13 amino acids. Germline CDR1 is SGDLS and CDR2 is YYNGEE. Trimming cost V 4 bases and J 1 base, with 9 bases left between them. CDR3 in amino acids: CASSSGASYEQYF. In DNA, the CDR3 is TGTGCCAGCAGCAGCGGCGCATCCTACGAGCAGTACTTC.

In its sample, this clonotype was seen a few times. The chain has TRBV7-9 and TRBJ2-2; TRBD2 agrees at 12 bases. Unmatched junction bases numbered 7, after V lost 4 bases and J lost 4 bases. CDR1 is SEHNR and CDR2 is FQNEAQ in the germline V gene (reference sequence). The CDR3 runs 17 residues. The CDR3 DNA sequence: TGTGCCAGCAGCTCGACTAGCGGGGGCTATCTCACCGGGGAGCTGTTTTTT. This encodes CASSSTSGGYLTGELFF.

This chain links TRBV4-1 with TRBJ2-3, with 12 bases fitting TRBD1. Germline V CDR1 and CDR2: MGHRA, YSYEKL. The CDR3 has 16 residues. The ends lost 0 bases at V and 6 bases at J; junction bases unmatched: 4. The chain's CDR3 is CASSQDPGQGADTQYF. As DNA, the CDR3 is TGCGCCAGCAGCCAAGACCCGGGACAGGGGGCCGATACGCAGTATTTT.

This clonotype came up a few times. The chain couples TRBV28 to TRBJ2-7, with 9 positions matching TRBD1. The germline CDR1 and CDR2 sequences are MDHEN and SYDVKM. The CDR3 is 11 residues long. Unmatched junction bases numbered 6, after V lost 6 bases and J lost 12 bases. The CDR3 nucleotides read TGTGCCAGCAGCTACGGGACAGGGTGGTACTTC. Its protein is CASSYGTGWYF.

The chain links TRBV29-1 to TRBJ2-7; TRBD2 aligns across 7 bases. The V and J ends lost 4 bases and 0 bases, in that order; junction bases with no gene match: 6. The CDR3 covers 14 residues. CDR1 is SQVTM, CDR2 ANQGSEA, per germline. CDR3: CSVGASGHSYEQYF. The CDR3, as DNA: TGCAGCGTTGGTGCTAGCGGCCACTCCTACGAGCAGTACTTC.

This clonotype occurred a few times. The chain uses TRBV10-3 and TRBJ2-1; D gene unclear. The CDR3 has 16 amino acids. The V gene lost 10 bases and the J gene lost 0 bases, with 19 bases spanning the gap. The germline CDR1 and CDR2 sequences are ENHRY and SYGVKD. The CDR3 region has the DNA TGTGCCACCCGATCAGGCGACCCGAGCTCCTACAATGAGCAGTTCTTC. It encodes CATRSGDPSSYNEQFF.

This chain connects TRBV20-1 to TRBJ1-4; 10 bases agree with TRBD1. Trimming cost V 5 bases and J 6 bases; bases outside gene matches: 12. Germline V gives CDR1 DFQATT, CDR2 SNEGSKA (reference sequence). CDR3 size: 16 residues. CDR3: CSAGGYPGTGDEKLFF. CDR3 in DNA: TGCAGTGCTGGGGGCTATCCCGGGACAGGGGATGAAAAACTGTTTTTT.

The V call is TRBV24-1, the J call TRBJ2-7; D is ambiguous. Germline CDR1 is KGHDR and CDR2 is SFDVKD. CDR3 length: 15 residues. V was cut by 4 bases and J by 5 bases, with 17 bases left in between. The CDR3 DNA reads TGTGCCACCAGTGAAGAAACAAGCCTCGGAAACGAGCAGTACTTC. It is translated as CATSEETSLGNEQYF.

This clonotype was counted between two and nine times. This chain links TRBV28 with TRBJ1-2, with D hard to call. Germline CDR1 and CDR2: MDHEN and SYDVKM. V shed 5 bases and J shed 7 bases, with 14 bases lying between them. The CDR3 extends over 13 amino acids. Here the CDR3 reads CASSQAGDTGYTF. CDR3 nucleotides: TGTGCCAGCAGTCAGGCCGGGGATACTGGCTACACCTTC.

Regarding this clonotype: This clone may be a read error of a much larger clone one base away. J is TRBJ2-5 and V is TRBV4-2; the match to TRBD2 covers 9 bases. The length of the CDR3 is 16 residues. CDR1 LGHNA and CDR2 YNFKEQ come from the germline V gene. The CDR3 DNA reads TGTGCCAGCAGCCAAGATCCCAGCGGGGGGTTTGAGACCCAGCACTTC. It is translated as CASSQDPSGGFETQHF.

This chain uses TRBV11-2 with TRBJ2-2; D is undetermined. The CDR3 contains 12 residues. Trimming pared 5 bases from V and 6 bases from J, leaving 7 bases between. CDR1 is SGHAT, CDR2 FQNNGV, per germline. CDR3 DNA: TGTGCCAGCAGCCCCCCCTCCGGGGAGCTGTTTTTT. This sequence encodes CASSPPSGELFF.

The chain uses TRBV20-1 and TRBJ1-1; D gene uncertain. Germline-derived CDR1 and CDR2 are DFQATT and SNEGSKA (reference sequence). Trimming shortened V by 1 base and J by 7 bases, and 7 bases separated the two germline ends. This CDR3 is 11 amino acids long. The CDR3 loop is CSARVWGEAFF. CDR3 DNA sequence: TGCAGTGCTAGAGTCTGGGGTGAAGCTTTCTTT.

This clonotype was recorded a few times. J is TRBJ2-1 and V is TRBV10-3; TRBD2 matches at 7 bases. V lost 3 bases and J lost 2; bases outside the gene matches: 4. The CDR3 runs to 15 residues. CDR1 and CDR2 from the germline V gene are ENHRY and SYGVKD. The CDR3: CAISETSAAYNEQFF. The CDR3 coding sequence is TGTGCCATCAGTGAAACTAGCGCTGCCTACAATGAGCAGTTCTTC.

This clonotype was counted a few times. V and J are TRBV29-1 and TRBJ2-7; 8 positions agree with TRBD2. Trimming cost V 5 bases and J 5 bases; bases outside gene matches: 5. Germline-derived CDR1 and CDR2 are SQVTM and ANQGSEA. This CDR3 has 12 amino acids. For the CDR3, the DNA is TGCAGCGTTTCCGGGAGGGCTGACGAGCAGTACTTC. It codes for CSVSGRADEQYF.

The chain is built from TRBV18 and TRBJ2-7; D unclear. This CDR3 has 13 residues. CDR1 and CDR2 (germline): KGHSH, LQKENI. Trimming pared 5 bases from V and 6 bases from J, leaving 14 bases between. CDR3 bases: TGTGCCAGCTCAACTACGGGCCACCCCGAGCAGTACTTC. As protein: CASSTTGHPEQYF.

The V gene is TRBV15, the J gene TRBJ2-1; a weak D match, TRBD1 (5 bases). V was shortened by 5 bases and J by 0 bases, with 14 bases between the two germline ends. CDR3 length: 16 amino acids. Germline V gene lookup returns CDR1 LNHNV and CDR2 YYDKDF (reference sequence). CDR3 sequence (DNA): TGTGCCACCAGCCCCGCGACAGTGAGCTCCTACAATGAGCAGTTCTTC. Translation gives CATSPATVSSYNEQFF.

The gene calls are TRBV20-1 and TRBJ2-7; 7 bases fit TRBD2. CDR1 is DFQATT and CDR2 is SNEGSKA in the germline V gene (reference sequence). The trim removed 4 bases at V and 7 bases at J, leaving 13 bases unmatched. The CDR3 loop spans 14 amino acids. CDR3 nucleotides: TGCAGTGCTACCCCCCGGGAGGCTCCGTTTGAGCAGTACTTC. This encodes CSATPREAPFEQYF.

This clonotype appeared many times. The chain is built from TRBV5-1 and TRBJ2-3; the match to TRBD2 covers 7 bases. With 0 bases clipped from V and 0 bases from J, the junction kept 1 base outside the gene matches. Germline V CDR1 and CDR2: SGHRS, YFSETQ. The length of the CDR3 is 15 residues. The CDR3 DNA follows: TGCGCCAGCAGCTTGGAAGCGGGAAGCACAGATACGCAGTATTTT. Translation: CASSLEAGSTDTQYF.

This rearrangement joins TRBV5-1 to TRBJ2-7, with TRBD1 matching 8 bases. Germline trimming cut 5 bases from V and 1 base from J; bases unmatched to any gene: 11. The length of the CDR3 is 16 residues. Germline-derived CDR1 and CDR2 are SGHRS and YFSETQ. The CDR3 loop reads CASRAEVGQGSYEQYF. The CDR3 DNA follows: TGCGCCAGCAGGGCTGAGGTTGGACAGGGATCCTACGAGCAGTACTTC.

This clonotype occurred a few times. The CDR3 spells CSVTGRSTNEKLFF. The CDR3 coding sequence is TGCAGCGTTACGGGTCGGTCAACTAATGAAAAACTGTTTTTT. The chain carries TRBV29-1 and TRBJ1-4; D is unresolved. The V gene's germline CDR1 is SQVTM and CDR2 ANQGSEA. The CDR3 runs to 14 residues. Trimming cost V 5 bases and J 0 bases, with 10 bases left between them.

The chain couples TRBV29-1 to TRBJ2-1; D gene unclear. Germline-derived CDR1 and CDR2 are SQVTM and ANQGSEA. The V and J ends lost 4 bases and 7 bases respectively, with 11 bases between them. CDR3 size: 12 residues. The CDR3 sequence: CSVVPTLNEQFF. The CDR3 DNA reads TGCAGCGTTGTCCCCACTTTGAATGAGCAGTTCTTC.

This clonotype has a handful of counts. The chain joins TRBV12-3 or TRBV12-4 to TRBJ2-3, with 9 bases fitting TRBD2. The ends lost 2 bases at V and 3 bases at J; junction bases unmatched: 6. The CDR3 is made up of 16 amino acids. In nucleotides, the CDR3 is TGTGCCAGCAGTTTAAGGGCGGGAGGGATGACAGATACGCAGTATTTT. Translation gives CASSLRAGGMTDTQYF.

The rearrangement uses TRBV4-2 and TRBJ2-7; no clear D gene. This CDR3 spans 13 amino acids. The germline V gene has CDR1 LGHNA and CDR2 YNFKEQ. The V and J ends lost 1 base and 3 bases respectively, with 7 bases between them. CDR3 in amino acids: CASSQGADYEQYF. DNA of the CDR3: TGTGCCAGCAGCCAAGGGGCAGACTACGAGCAGTACTTC.

This chain connects TRBV5-1 to TRBJ1-2; D remains unclear. With 0 bases removed from V and 0 bases from J, the gap between germline ends came to 9 bases. Germline values: CDR1 SGHRS, CDR2 YFSETQ. The length of the CDR3 is 15 residues. The CDR3: CASSLGGLANYGYTF. Here the CDR3 DNA reads TGCGCCAGCAGCTTGGGTGGATTAGCTAACTATGGCTACACCTTC.

This clonotype was detected ten times or more. V and J are TRBV10-3 and TRBJ2-3; D is possibly TRBD2 (6 bases). This CDR3 spans 15 amino acids. Germline-derived CDR1 and CDR2 are ENHRY and SYGVKD. V lost 10 bases and J lost 0, with 17 bases in between. In DNA, the CDR3 is TGTGCCACCGCCGGAGGGAGTCCTAGCACAGATACGCAGTATTTT. Protein: CATAGGSPSTDTQYF.